This T cell receptor beta chain was sequenced during a study of early T cells in non-severe SARS-CoV-2 infection. For the study at large: Investigators sequenced bulk RNA drawn from unsorted whole blood, and chains remained unpaired.

This clonotype was seen at least ten times. Its target is not known. Study-level points and caveats: The matching step, a VDJdb search, favored anti-spike CD8 responses and missed private and CD4 specificities.

Germline V gene sequence: CDR1 MDHEN, CDR2 SYDVKM. V gave up 2 bases and J gave up 13 bases, with 19 bases separating them. The CDR3 consists of 14 residues. Each cDNA molecule carried a unique molecular identifier. TCRdb re-analysed the 5' RACE reads in MiXCR, keeping a single row per CDR3 protein. The sample consists of approximately 27,000 distinct CDR3 sequences, about 6% of them appearing once. The TCR was taken from an adult who was a healthcare worker with PCR-confirmed SARS-CoV-2 infection or an uninfected control (not recorded which). The V call is TRBV28, the J call TRBJ2-3, with D unresolved. The specimen was whole blood. The CDR3: CASSLIPAPARKYF. The CDR3 DNA follows: TGTGCCAGCAGTTTAATCCCCGCCCCTGCCAGGAAGTATTTT. The full variable domain, its missing parts supplied by reference TRBV28 and TRBJ2-3, is DVKVTQSSRYLVKRTGEKVFLECVQDMDHENMFWYRQDPGLGLRLIYFSYDVKMKEKGDIPEGYSVSREKKERFSLILESASTNQTSMYLCASSLIPAPARKYFGPGTRLTVL.